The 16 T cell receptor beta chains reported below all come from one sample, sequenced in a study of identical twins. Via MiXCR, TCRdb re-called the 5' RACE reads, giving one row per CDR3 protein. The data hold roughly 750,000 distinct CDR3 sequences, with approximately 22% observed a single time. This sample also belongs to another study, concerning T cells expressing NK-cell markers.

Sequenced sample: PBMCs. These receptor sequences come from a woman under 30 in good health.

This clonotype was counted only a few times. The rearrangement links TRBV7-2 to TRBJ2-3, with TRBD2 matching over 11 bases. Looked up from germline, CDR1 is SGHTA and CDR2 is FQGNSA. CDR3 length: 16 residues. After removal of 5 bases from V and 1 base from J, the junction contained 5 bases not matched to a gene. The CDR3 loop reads CASSQLAGVGTDTQYF. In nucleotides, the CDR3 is TGTGCCAGCAGCCAACTAGCGGGAGTGGGCACAGATACGCAGTATTTT. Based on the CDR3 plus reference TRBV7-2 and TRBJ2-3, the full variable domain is GAGVSQSPSNKVTEKGKDVELRCDPISGHTALYWYRQSLGQGLEFLIYFQGNSAPDKSGLPSDRFSAERTGGSVSTLTIQRTQQEDSAVYLCASSQLAGVGTDTQYFGPGTRLTVL.

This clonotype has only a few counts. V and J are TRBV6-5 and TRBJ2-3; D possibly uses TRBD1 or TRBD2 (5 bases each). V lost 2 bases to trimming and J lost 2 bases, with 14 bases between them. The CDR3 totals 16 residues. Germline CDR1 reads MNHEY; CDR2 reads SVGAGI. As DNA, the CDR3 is TGTGCCAGCAGTTACGGAATGGGGGTCCCCACAGATACGCAGTATTTT. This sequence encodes CASSYGMGVPTDTQYF.

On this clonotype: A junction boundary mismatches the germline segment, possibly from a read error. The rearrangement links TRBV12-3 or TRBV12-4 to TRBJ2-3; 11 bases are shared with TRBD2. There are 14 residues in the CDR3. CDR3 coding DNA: TGTGCCAGCAGTCTAGCGGGGGGTTGGGATACGCAGTATTTT. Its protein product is CASSLAGGWDTQYF.

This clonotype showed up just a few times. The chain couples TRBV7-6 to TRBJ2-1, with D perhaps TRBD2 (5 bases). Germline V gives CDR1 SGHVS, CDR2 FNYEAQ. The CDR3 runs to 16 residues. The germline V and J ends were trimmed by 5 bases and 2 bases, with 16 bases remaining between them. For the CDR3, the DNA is TGTGCCAGCAGCCCAGGTGGGCTAGCCGCCTACAATGAGCAGTTCTTC. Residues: CASSPGGLAAYNEQFF. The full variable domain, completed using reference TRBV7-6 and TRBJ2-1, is GAGVSQSPRYKVTKRGQDVALRCDPISGHVSLYWYRQALGQGPEFLTYFNYEAQQDKSGLPNDRFSAERPEGSISTLTIQRTEQRDSAMYRCASSPGGLAAYNEQFFGPGTRLTVL.

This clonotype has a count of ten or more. The CDR3 DNA reads TGTGCCAGCAGCGGGACAGCTGGAAACACCATATATTTT. This gives the protein CASSGTAGNTIYF. The V gene is TRBV5-8, the J gene TRBJ1-3, with 7 bases aligning to TRBD1. This CDR3 contains 13 residues. V dropped 4 bases and J dropped 2; count of bases not matched to a gene: 0. Germline V gives CDR1 SGHTS, CDR2 YDEGEE. Full variable domain (remainder filled in from reference TRBV5-8 and TRBJ1-3): EAGVTQSPTHLIKTRGQQATLRCSPISGHTSVYWYQQALGLGLQFLLWYDEGEERNRGNFPPRFSGRQFPNYSSELNVNALELEDSALYLCASSGTAGNTIYFGEGSWLTVV.

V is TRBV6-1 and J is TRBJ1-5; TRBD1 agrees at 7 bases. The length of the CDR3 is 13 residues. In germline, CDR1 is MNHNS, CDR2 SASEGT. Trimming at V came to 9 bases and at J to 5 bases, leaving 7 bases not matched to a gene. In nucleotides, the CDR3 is TGTGCCAGGAAGGAGACAGGGCATCAGCCCCAGCATTTT. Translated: CARKETGHQPQHF.

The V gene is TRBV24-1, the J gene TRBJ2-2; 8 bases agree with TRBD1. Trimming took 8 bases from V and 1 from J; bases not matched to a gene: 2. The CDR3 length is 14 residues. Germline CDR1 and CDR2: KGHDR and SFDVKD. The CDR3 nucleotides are TGTGCCACCAAGGACAGGGTGAACACCGGGGAGCTGTTTTTT. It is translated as CATKDRVNTGELFF.

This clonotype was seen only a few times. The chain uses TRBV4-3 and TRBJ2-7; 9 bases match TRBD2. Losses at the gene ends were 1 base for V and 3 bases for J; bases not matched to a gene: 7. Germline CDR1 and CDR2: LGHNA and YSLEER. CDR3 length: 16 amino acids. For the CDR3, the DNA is TGCGCCAGCAGCCAAGTAGGAACTAGCGGGCTCTACGAGCAGTACTTC. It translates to CASSQVGTSGLYEQYF.

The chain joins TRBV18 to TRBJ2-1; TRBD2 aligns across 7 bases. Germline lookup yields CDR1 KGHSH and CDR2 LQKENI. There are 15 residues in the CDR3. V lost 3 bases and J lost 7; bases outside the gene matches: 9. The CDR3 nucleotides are TGTGCCAGCTCACCGGTGCGGGAGTATCGGAATGAGCAGTTCTTC. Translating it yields CASSPVREYRNEQFF.

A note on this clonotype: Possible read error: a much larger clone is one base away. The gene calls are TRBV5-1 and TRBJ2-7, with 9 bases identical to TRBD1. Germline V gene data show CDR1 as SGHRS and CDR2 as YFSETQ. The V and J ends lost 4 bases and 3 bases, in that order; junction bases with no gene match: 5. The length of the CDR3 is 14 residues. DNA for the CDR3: TGCGCCAGCAGCGGAGGGACAGGGATCTACGAGCAGTACTTC. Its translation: CASSGGTGIYEQYF.

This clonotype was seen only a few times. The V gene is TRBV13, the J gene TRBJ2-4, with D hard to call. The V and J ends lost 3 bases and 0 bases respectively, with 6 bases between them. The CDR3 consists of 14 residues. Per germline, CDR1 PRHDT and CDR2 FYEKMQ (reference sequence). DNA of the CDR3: TGTGCCAGCAGCTTTTGGGTAGCCAAAAACATTCAGTACTTC. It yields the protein CASSFWVAKNIQYF.

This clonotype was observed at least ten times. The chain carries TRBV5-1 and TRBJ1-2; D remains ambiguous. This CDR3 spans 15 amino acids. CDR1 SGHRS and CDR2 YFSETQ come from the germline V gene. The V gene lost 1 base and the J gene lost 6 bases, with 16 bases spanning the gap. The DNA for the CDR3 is TGCGCCAGCAGCTTGTTCGCAACGTCTGGGAATGGCTACACCTTC. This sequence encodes CASSLFATSGNGYTF.

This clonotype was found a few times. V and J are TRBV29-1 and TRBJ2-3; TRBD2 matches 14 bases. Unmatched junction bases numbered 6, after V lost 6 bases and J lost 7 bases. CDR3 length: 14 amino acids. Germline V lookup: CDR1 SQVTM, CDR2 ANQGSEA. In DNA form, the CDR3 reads TGCAGCGTGACGGGACTAGCGGGAGTTAATACGCAGTATTTT. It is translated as CSVTGLAGVNTQYF.

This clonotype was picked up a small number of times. CDR3 coding DNA: TGTGCCAGCAGTATCATAGCGGGAGGCCACAATGAGCAGTTCTTC. It yields the protein CASSIIAGGHNEQFF. The V call is TRBV27, the J call TRBJ2-1; TRBD2 aligns across 10 bases. The V segment lost 5 bases and the J segment 5 bases; nucleotides outside the gene matches: 6. The CDR3 has 15 amino acids. Looked up from germline, CDR1 is MNHEY and CDR2 is SMNVEV (reference sequence).

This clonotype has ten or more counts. The CDR3 sequence is CSARLAGGPGEQFF. The CDR3 coding sequence is TGCAGTGCCCGACTAGCGGGAGGGCCCGGTGAGCAGTTCTTC. The chain links TRBV20-1 to TRBJ2-1; 14 bases align to TRBD2. After removal of 6 bases from V and 9 bases from J, the junction contained 7 bases not matched to a gene. There are 14 residues in the CDR3. The germline V gene has CDR1 DFQATT and CDR2 SNEGSKA (reference sequence).

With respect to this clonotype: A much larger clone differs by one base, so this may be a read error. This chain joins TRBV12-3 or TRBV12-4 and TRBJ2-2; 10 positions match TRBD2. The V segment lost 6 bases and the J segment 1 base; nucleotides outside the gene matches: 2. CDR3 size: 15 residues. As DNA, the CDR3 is TGTGCCAGCAGGCGGACTAGCGGGAACACCGGGGAGCTGTTTTTT. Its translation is CASRRTSGNTGELFF.